This T cell receptor (beta chain) is from a study of identical twins. V was shortened by 4 bases and J by 3 bases, with 10 bases between the two germline ends. The CDR3 spans 12 residues. CDR1 and CDR2 from the germline V gene are SQVTM and ANQGSEA. Template switching created a universal primer site, and the cDNA included unique molecular identifiers. From the 5' RACE reads, TCRdb called clonotypes with MiXCR, one entry per CDR3 protein. The table records 200,000 or so distinct CDR3 sequences, roughly 7.5% of them present only once. This clonotype was observed a handful of times. The sample was also linked to a second study, of yellow fever vaccine responses in identical twins.

The origin of this receptor is a woman aged 18-29 years in good health. Source material: memory (CD45RO+) T cells sorted from blood. This sequence joins TRBV29-1 and TRBJ2-7; D ambiguous. CDR3 region: CSVGGTRYEQYF. In DNA form, the CDR3 reads TGCAGCGTTGGGGGAACACGCTACGAGCAGTACTTC.